This TCR beta chain stems from a study of cytomegalovirus exposure and HLA in healthy donors. In the PCR, 60 Vbeta and 13 Jbeta primers were used. Repertoires were generated with immunoSEQ multiplex PCR, while TCRdb's copy carries only in-frame clones and drops some. Altogether under 250,000 clones are present, around 83% being singletons, with the ten largest covering approximately 0.24%. Germline assignment: CDR1 SGHTA and CDR2 FQGNSA. V lost 5 bases to trimming and J lost 3 bases; unmatched junction nucleotides: 5. This CDR3 is built from 16 residues. This receptor was taken from a girl under 10 years old in good health and CMV-seronegative. V and J are TRBV7-2 and TRBJ1-5, with 12 bases lining up with TRBD1. The sequenced sample consisted of PBMCs. Here the CDR3 reads CASSQRDRGLNQPQHF. CDR3 in DNA: TGTGCCAGCAGCCAAAGGGACAGGGGGCTCAATCAGCCCCAGCATTTT.